The rows below give T cell receptor beta chains drawn from one sample of a study of a mutant IDH1 vaccine in newly diagnosed glioma. Sequencing was performed with immunoSEQ multiplex PCR; in TCRdb, only in-frame clones are kept and a portion is missing. This sample yields around 100,000 clones, of which roughly 90% are seen a single time; 0.61% belongs to the top ten. No antigens are known for them. The sample consisted of PBMCs, taken from a glioma patient whose treatment included an IDH1 peptide vaccine. The receptors shown here come from a woman aged 50 to 60 with glioma. Both conserved end residues are part of each CDR3. The D gene is left open where the match is weak.

D gene	V gene	J gene	CDR3 protein
.	TRBV7-2	TRBJ2-3	CASSLSGVNTDTQYF
.	TRBV10-1	TRBJ1-4	CASSGQINEKLFF
.	TRBV6-5	TRBJ1-5	CASSYSAGGNQPQHF
TRBD1	TRBV6-5	TRBJ2-7	CASSRGQGKSHEQYF
.	TRBV28	TRBJ1-1	CASTPAARQENTEAFF
TRBD2	TRBV27	TRBJ2-2	CASSLLAGVGELFF
.	TRBV29-1	TRBJ2-2	CSVNRDRNTGELFF
.	TRBV28	TRBJ1-1	CASSAPVGMNTEAFF
.	TRBV19	TRBJ2-2	CASSMGDTGELFF
.	TRBV7-3	TRBJ2-4	CASSDSILAKNIQYF
.	TRBV11-3	TRBJ2-1	CASSLEGETEQFF
TRBD1	TRBV19	TRBJ2-7	CASSTTGGFEQYF
.	TRBV19	TRBJ1-5	CASAFQTGGDQPQHF
.	TRBV7-2	TRBJ1-6	CASSTSGTDNSPLHF
.	TRBV4-1	TRBJ2-3	CASSHPGSTDTQYF